What follows describes a single T cell receptor beta chain. Its antigen remains undetermined. The sample holds no much larger clone one base away, and base qualities are not on file. This entry comes from a study of post-analysis software for immune sequencing data (dated by TCRdb to 2014 to 2015). In the study overall: Disease courses on record covered relapsing-remitting, secondary progressive and progressive-relapsing multiple sclerosis, though some patients had no subtype annotation. A subset of samples was prepared in parallel using single-end sample barcoding, then pooled and co-amplified after Illumina adapter ligation. The patient repertoires were set against under 13 previously published healthy control repertoires from donors whose ages ranged from roughly 6 to 27 years. What the work shows at the level of the full study, not this receptor alone: Significantly higher frequencies in patients than in controls were found for about 5 TRBV segments, including TRBV5-6, TRBV5-1 and TRBV20-1. Significantly lower normalized Chao1 diversity was found in multiple sclerosis patients than in controls, suggesting substantial peripheral T-cell clonal expansion. The multiple sclerosis patient group was slightly younger than the control group. Direct clustering with F measure revealed strong co-clustering of samples prepared in the same batch, which led to a batch-effect correction.

To prepare the library, PCR was applied. The data were produced on an Illumina HiSeq 2500. To reduce PCR and sequencing biases, unique molecular identifiers were incorporated into the TCR beta cDNA libraries. About 500,000 cDNA molecules were obtained for every 1 to 10 million input T cells, so each molecule roughly corresponded to one T cell. The patient libraries were prepared and sequenced with the same protocol used for the earlier healthy control dataset. Within a given batch, samples were prepared together, multiplexed and sequenced on the same HiSeq lane. Per the original workflow: MIGEC was used to process the raw barcoded reads, and molecular identifier groups with only a single read were discarded before consensus assembly and CDR3 extraction. VDJtools was used for post-analysis of the clonotype tables, with diversity normalized by down-sampling every dataset to the smallest sample size. In repertoire overlap clustering, CDR3 amino acid sequences, but not nucleotide sequences, were matched to correct batch-related cross-sample contamination. The public reads were reanalyzed by TCRdb: fastp trimming at Q25, MiXCR alignment, in-frame beta chains only. Rows with one shared CDR3 protein collapse into an entry with the most common genes and DNA. None of the V and J calls come from the authors' own analysis; TCRdb made them. For this sample the table gives roughly 410,000 distinct CDR3 sequences, of which less than 40% were detected only once. In total, the top ten clones hold around 15% of the sample.

The CDR3 runs 12 amino acids, cysteine and phenylalanine included. Of the read, only the CDR3 DNA is kept; its 36 bases are in frame from base 1. V and J are truncated by 3 bases and 9 bases respectively, leaving an intervening sequence of 11 bases. TCR beta repertoires were profiled from peripheral blood of over 10 young patients with multiple sclerosis to demonstrate the VDJtools post-analysis software. The patients with multiple sclerosis were children and adolescents between about 6 and 17 years of age. This sequence uses TRBV12-3 or TRBV12-4 and TRBJ2-5; TRBD2 is a weak D gene call, 7 bases matching. Source material: blood. This clonotype was obtained from a girl aged 10 to 17 with multiple sclerosis. The DNA is TGTGCCAGCAGTTTTCAAGGGGGGGCCCAGTACTTC. The translation is CASSFQGGAQYF.